Detailed here is one T cell receptor (beta chain). Its antigen is currently not known. Base qualities are missing; no much larger clone stands one base away. Sequencing of the TRB variable region was done with the immunoSEQ hsTCRB v3.0 assay at survey level resolution. A depth of roughly 35,000-50,000 T-cell genomes per sample was targeted for TRB sequencing. An Illumina MiSeq with a v3 150-cycle kit was used to sequence the pooled TRB libraries. As for the authors' bioinformatics: Repertoire analysis ran in R within a reproducible Nextflow workflow covering QC, data transformation and analysis. LymphoSeq2, an R package for AIRR-Seq data exploration, was used to implement custom analyses. After excluding a few samples that yielded fewer than 5000 total TRB sequences, 188 HIV repertoires remained for analysis. Among the 170 to 200 retained HIV repertoires, some 60 were collected before ART initiation and about 130 were collected after ART initiation. Repertoires were downsampled to 5000 TRB nucleotide sequences, with summary statistics averaged over 100 downsampling iterations. Only TRB sequences with CDR3 regions of at least seven amino acids were retained for analysis. Diversity was assessed using a clonality score derived from Shannon entropy and using the Gini coefficient. In the repertoire networks, any two of the top 5000 CDR3 amino acid sequences were linked whenever the two sequences differed by an edit distance of one. Antigen specificity groups and MHC restriction were predicted for TRB CDR3 amino acid sequences with GLIPH2. To flag known CMV, EBV, HIV or tissue antigen associations, CDR3 amino acid sequences were matched against VDJdb and McPAS-TCR. Pre-ART, post-ART and control groups were compared with Wilcoxon signed-rank tests and Holm-Bonferroni correction. TCRdb stores this immuneACCESS table with in-frame sequences only. Part of the clones is absent; in the studies checked, under half of the shortfall reflects unresolved V genes, and no reason is known for the rest. Clonal size and the V and J genes are those of that table, whereas D and trimming came from the DNA. This sample lists roughly 19,000 clones; roughly 84% were detected once. The ten largest clones represent 8.8% of the sample.

Taken from cysteine to phenylalanine, the CDR3 has 16 residues. The entry retains the CDR3 DNA only, 48 bases that are in frame from base 1. The V end gives up 4 bases and the J end 3 bases, leaving 9 bases in the junction not matched to a gene. Via the germline V gene, CDR1 is SGHAT and CDR2 FQNNGV. To be included, a participant needed at least one PBMC sample from before ART initiation plus at least two post-ART samples. Every participant with HIV received treatment in the United States of America. Before DNA extraction, cryopreserved samples of about 1-10 million PBMC were thawed and washed. At the time of the earliest PBMC sample, participants with HIV were aged between about 20 and 60 years. Per participant, PBMC samples came from 1-4 timepoints prior to ART initiation and 2-8 timepoints following ART initiation, for a median of 7 samples. For every participant, serial HIV viral load, CD4+ T-cell count, ART history and demographic data were obtained. Genomic DNA was extracted from unsorted PBMC with a Qiagen kit on a QIAcube, with processing performed in batches of 12 samples.

The data are from a study of long-term antiretroviral therapy in people with HIV (dated by TCRdb to between 2021 and 2023). Looking at the study overall: The earliest samples were collected roughly a decade before the 2015 WHO recommendation for immediate ART, at a time when ART was usually postponed until CD4 counts fell. Test extractions of a monoclonal T-cell line alongside some 35 polyclonal samples showed no cross-contamination during QIAcube processing. Whether ART initiation and durable HIV suppression were associated with changes in peripheral blood TRB repertoire composition and diversity was tested in a retrospective serial study. About 35% of the 30 participants with HIV were female. A total of 192 cryopreserved PBMC samples were contributed to the cohort by 30 adults with confirmed HIV infection, with samples collected serially over a mean of roughly six years (range 1-12).

Broader findings and caveats from the paper: The samples span the years 2004 to 2017, and the ART regimens used may be less effective than current regimens. Because PBMC availability was limited, only the TCR beta chain was sequenced, with no alpha chain pairing. No data were available on ART adherence, viral resistance or therapy changes, limiting inferences about post-ART repertoire changes. The repertoire was dominated across all time points by expanded TRB clones identified before ART initiation, although this dominance was seen to fluctuate and to decrease in many PLHIV after ART. Narrower CDR3 length ranges were observed in HIV repertoires than in controls, and an antigen-experienced repertoire with only a slight naive shift after ART was suggested by the network structure. Because pre-ART samples had limited cell numbers, profiling was done on unsorted PBMC rather than on sorted CD4+ and CD8+ T cells. Starting ART was linked to a significant rise in TRB diversity, yet even after long-term ART the diversity remained significantly lower than in transplant donor controls.

Sequences were derived from unsorted PBMCs, sampled 1.2 years after starting antiretroviral therapy. Recombination linked TRBV11-2 to TRBJ2-7; 10 nucleotides in the junction match TRBD1. This clonotype was obtained from a middle-aged woman with HIV. The encoded CDR3 is CASSWTGTGDVYEQYF. The DNA sequence is as follows: TGTGCCAGCAGCTGGACCGGGACAGGGGACGTCTACGAGCAGTACTTC.